This passage covers 9 T cell receptor beta chains from one sample sequenced in a study of tumor-infiltrating lymphocytes in primary liver carcinoma. A constant-region primer served to make TCR beta cDNA from roughly 500 ng total RNA. Three nested multiplex PCR rounds of slightly modified ARM-PCR generated TCR beta libraries. The first two PCR rounds used TRBV1-TRBV30 primers with a Cbeta primer, approximately 10 cycles each. Each CDR3 protein is one row after TCRdb ran MiXCR on the multiplex PCR reads. This repertoire shows over 250,000 distinct CDR3 sequences, almost 60% found once; its top ten account for approximately 15%. Blood RNA originated from unsorted whole blood, with germline DNA additionally extracted. The sample comprised peripheral blood. The source of these receptors is a woman aged 30 to 39 with primary liver carcinoma and hepatitis B virus infection.

The table lists this clonotype with many counts. This rearrangement joins TRBV4-2 to TRBJ2-1, with D perhaps given as TRBD1 or TRBD2 (6 bases each). Trimming removed 1 base at V and 0 bases at J, with 10 bases between. Germline lookup yields CDR1 LGHNA and CDR2 YNFKEQ. This CDR3 comprises 16 residues. The CDR3 nucleotides read TGTGCCAGCAGCCAAGTTCGGGGGCTCTCCTACAATGAGCAGTTCTTC. Translated: CASSQVRGLSYNEQFF.

The chain employs TRBV13 and TRBJ2-2, with D possibly being TRBD1 (5 bases). Germline values: CDR1 PRHDT, CDR2 FYEKMQ (reference sequence). This CDR3 is 15 amino acids long. The V gene lost 7 bases and the J gene lost 4 bases, with 16 bases spanning the gap. In nucleotides, the CDR3 is TGTGCCAGCAACAGCCTGGGGCAGAGCACCGGGGAGCTGTTTTTT. Amino acids: CASNSLGQSTGELFF.

This clonotype appeared a single time. This sequence may be a read error, since a much larger clone differs from it by one base. The rearrangement joins TRBV13 to TRBJ1-1; D is unresolved. Germline CDR1 and CDR2: PRHDT and FYEKMQ (reference sequence). The CDR3 extends over 16 amino acids. CDR3 coding DNA: TGTACCAGCAGCCCGCCAGCTTCAGGCCCCGGCACTGAAGCTTTCTTT. Translated: CTSSPPASGPGTEAFF.

V and J are TRBV28 and TRBJ1-1; 8 positions match TRBD1. Germline V gene sequence: CDR1 MDHEN, CDR2 SYDVKM. CDR3 length equals 14 residues. The ends lost 1 base at V and 7 bases at J; junction bases unmatched: 5. CDR3 loop: CASSLYAGGGEAFF. As DNA, the CDR3 is TGTGCCAGCAGTTTATATGCAGGGGGCGGTGAAGCTTTCTTT.

The chain has TRBV5-5 and TRBJ1-2, with D tentatively TRBD1 (5 bases). CDR1 is SGHKS and CDR2 is YYEKEE in the germline V gene (reference sequence). The CDR3 consists of 15 residues. Trimming stripped 2 bases from V and 7 bases from J, with 18 bases between. The CDR3 is CASSLQALQYIGYTF. CDR3 DNA sequence: TGTGCCAGCAGCTTACAGGCCCTACAATATATTGGCTACACCTTC.

As to this clonotype: The junction differs from germline at one of its ends, possibly a read error. This sequence joins TRBV10-1 and TRBJ2-3; D is perhaps TRBD1 (6 bases). Germline CDR1 reads WNHNN; CDR2 reads SYGVQD (reference sequence). This CDR3 spans 14 amino acids. CDR3 protein: CASSEGKGGDTQFF. Written as DNA, the CDR3 is TGCGCCAGCAGTGAGGGAAAAGGGGGAGATACGCAGTTTTTT.

Regarding this clonotype: Just one base apart from a much larger clone, this may be a read error. The chain uses TRBV12-3 or TRBV12-4 and TRBJ2-5; D unclear. The CDR3 spans 15 residues. CDR3 bases: TGCGCCAGCAGCCAACGCGATAGCAAACAAGAGACCCAGTACTTC. Its translation is CASSQRDSKQETQYF.

This clonotype was recorded at least ten times. This chain connects TRBV29-1 to TRBJ2-7, with 7 nucleotides matching TRBD2. There are 12 residues in the CDR3. J gave up 5 bases and V 6 bases, and 7 bases lay outside the gene matches. Germline values: CDR1 SQVTM, CDR2 ANQGSEA. The CDR3 nucleotides read TGCAGCGTCTATACCGGGGGGAACGAGCAGTACTTC. This translates into CSVYTGGNEQYF.

The chain recombines TRBV7-9 with TRBJ2-1, with D perhaps matching TRBD2 (5 bases). Trimming pared 6 bases from V and 3 bases from J, leaving 15 bases between. Per germline, CDR1 SEHNR and CDR2 FQNEAQ (reference sequence). The CDR3 loop spans 15 amino acids. In DNA, the CDR3 is TGTGCCAGCAGTCTTATCATAGCGAGCTACAATGAGCAGTTCTTC. It is translated as CASSLIIASYNEQFF.